This entry concerns a single T cell receptor (beta chain). The table lists this clonotype with many counts. Its cognate antigen has yet to be identified. One base away there is no much larger clone; base qualities are not given. The V end loses 2 bases and the J end loses 3 bases, and a stretch of 11 bases separates them. Taken from cysteine to phenylalanine, the CDR3 has 14 residues. CDR3 DNA only is kept here, 42 bases in frame from base 1. From the germline V gene, CDR1 is SGHTA and CDR2 is FQGNSA. Library preparation employed multiplex PCR. The sequencing machine was an Illumina HiSeq 4000. CDR3 regions were amplified by Arm-PCR with iRepertoire HTBI primers to construct TCR beta libraries. Before sequencing, the PCR products underwent gel purification. The authors processed their data as follows. A total of roughly 58 TRBV and 14 TRBJ segments were identified across samples and were used for gene usage analysis of CDR3 amino acid clonotypes. Filtered high-quality paired reads were merged into contigs using COPE and FqMerger. BLAST was used to align contigs to IMGT TRBV, TRBD and TRBJ reference genes, and CDR3 was defined according to IMGT. Highly expanded clones were defined as clonotypes with a frequency above 0.1%. Shannon entropy was used to measure repertoire diversity, and the Gini coefficient was used to measure V-J evenness. Public clonotypes were defined as clonotypes shared by more than one individual. Clones were called with MiXCR by TCRdb after fastp trimmed the public reads at Q25, and only in-frame beta chains were retained. Under each unique CDR3 protein, matching rows form one entry showing the most common genes and DNA. It is TCRdb's table, rather than the study itself, that gives the V and J calls and clone size. The sample records about 220,000 distinct CDR3 sequences, less than 20% of which are singletons. In total, the top ten clones hold 12% of the sample.

This entry belongs to a study of regulatory T cells in long-lasting Graves disease (dated by TCRdb to the early 2020s). As for the study more broadly: In the newly diagnosed Graves' disease group, patients had been taking antithyroid drugs for less than 3 months. The study was conducted in China and was registered as a clinical trial. TCR sequencing covered roughly 13 persistent and some 20 newly diagnosed Graves' disease patients, some 35 samples in total. Peripheral blood TCR sequencing and RNA sequencing compared persistent Graves' disease patients with newly diagnosed Graves' disease patients. Here is what the overall study found, with its caveats: Preferential use of TRBV28, TRBJ1-2 and TRBJ2-5 was observed in persistent disease, whereas TRBV20-1 and TRBJ2-1 were favored in newly diagnosed disease. A larger number of public clonotypes was shared among persistent patients (around 2,500) than among newly diagnosed patients (approximately 1,000). Because the primary lesion, thyroid tissue, could not be accessed, the study looked at peripheral blood alone. Compared with newly diagnosed patients, persistent Graves' disease patients had lower TCR Shannon entropy and fewer highly expanded clones, which suggests clonal expansion. Sequencing and analysis were restricted to the TCR beta chain. The small sample size was acknowledged by the authors as a limitation that may reduce accuracy.

This specimen's time point label, per the study, means: newly diagnosed GD, antithyroid drugs for less than 3 months. For both TCR sequencing and RNA sequencing, RNA was extracted from PBMCs in TRIzol. Graves' disease was diagnosed according to American Thyroid Association guidelines. Recruitment of patients was carried out at an endocrinology department in Xi'an, China. Each patient gave about 9.1 milliliters of peripheral blood, collected in an EDTA anticoagulant tube. PBMCs were isolated by Ficoll Paque Plus density gradient separation without further T cell sorting. An Agilent 2100 Bioanalyzer and agarose gel were used to assess RNA quality, and a NanoDrop 2000 was used to measure RNA concentration. This sample also appeared in a second study, on T cells in Graves' hyperthyroidism and ophthalmopathy. That second report states: Stable Graves' hyperthyroidism was defined as the absence of progression to ophthalmopathy over 18 months of follow-up. Hyperthyroidism patients were aged 18 to 65 years and newly diagnosed, with disease duration of less than 2 months. Patients with uncontrolled infections, other autoimmune diseases, pregnancy or lactation were excluded. Diagnoses were based on clinical symptoms, serum thyroxine and TRAb, thyroid ultrasound and orbital computed tomography. The first round of RT-PCR for the TCR CDR3 was performed with the HTBI primer set and the Qiagen OneStep RT-PCR kit. Most expanded thyroid clonotypes (frequency above 0.001) were also detected in blood, a finding suggesting that blood repertoires may reflect thyroid immune responses. Ophthalmopathy was separated from stable hyperthyroidism by a 13 V-J signature model, with about 88% sensitivity and roughly 81% specificity obtained in cross-validation and 80%/75% obtained in testing. During validation, the model predicted progression to ophthalmopathy a median of around 7 months ahead of onset, with roughly 65% sensitivity and about 72% specificity. A discovery cohort of about a hundred patients, 43 with Graves' ophthalmopathy and 55 to 60 with stable Graves' hyperthyroidism, was used to find distinguishing TCR V-J signatures. An independent validation cohort of 18 to 20 hyperthyroidism patients and 17 patients who later progressed to ophthalmopathy tested prospective prediction of ophthalmopathy. For training and testing, the 80 to 100 patients in the discovery cohort were randomly divided in a 7:3 ratio. In six Graves' hyperthyroidism patients, the study also compared T-cell repertoires from thyroid tissue with T-cell repertoires from blood. After sampling, hyperthyroidism patients received methimazole starting at 30 mg daily, and ophthalmopathy patients received high-dose intravenous methylprednisolone. The libraries were constructed in a second round of multiplex PCR and then size-selected and purified. Paired-end sequencing of the libraries was performed with 100 bp reads on an Illumina HiSeq2000. Raw data were processed with SOAPnuke, discarding reads with adapters, uncalled bases, mean Phred below 15, or no exact constant-primer or identifier match. COPE v1.2.5 was used to merge high-quality paired reads, and clonotypes were defined as unique nucleotide sequences. MiTCR v1.1 was used to align the clonotypes against IMGT TRBV, TRBD and TRBJ reference segments. Only V-J combinations with frequency above 0.0001, covering 98% to 99.2% of repertoires, were analysed. The TCS score was defined as the ratio of F50 (clonal expansion) to E x V (chaos), calculated using BLOSUM62-based TCRdist between CDR3 peptides within each V-J. Welch's t-statistics and random forest reduced roughly 540 V-J features to some 14, which were used in a naive Bayes classifier (R e1071). Sample size was not statistically predetermined, and blinding of investigators to group allocation was not performed. According to the paper, TCR Vbeta CDR3 sequencing was carried out on 135 peripheral blood samples, which came from fewer than 50 ophthalmopathy, roughly 75 hyperthyroidism and some 17 progressor patients.

The rearranged chain carries TRBV7-2 and TRBJ2-7; no confident D gene assignment can be made. This clonotype was sampled from a woman in her 30s with Graves disease. Donor details come from another sample of the same person, matched by shared clones. This specimen was peripheral blood mononuclear cells (PBMCs), taken at new diagnosis, from a patient treated with antithyroid drugs. Read as DNA, the sequence is TGTGCCAGCAGCTTAAAAGGCACGTACTACGAGCAGTACTTC. Its translation is CASSLKGTYYEQYF.